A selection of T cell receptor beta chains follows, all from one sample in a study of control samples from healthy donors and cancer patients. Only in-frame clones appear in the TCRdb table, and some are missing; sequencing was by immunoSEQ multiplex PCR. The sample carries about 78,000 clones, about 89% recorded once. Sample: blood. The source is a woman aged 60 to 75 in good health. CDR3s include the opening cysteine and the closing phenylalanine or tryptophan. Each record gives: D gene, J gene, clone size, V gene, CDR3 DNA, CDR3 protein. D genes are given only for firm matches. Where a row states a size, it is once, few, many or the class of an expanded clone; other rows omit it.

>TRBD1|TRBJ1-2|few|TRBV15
TGTGCCACCAGCAGAAAGTACGGGACAGATGATTATGGCTACACCTTC
CATSRKYGTDDYGYTF
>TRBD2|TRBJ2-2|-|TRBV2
TGTGCCAGCAGTGAGACGGGGGGGGACACCGGGGAGCTGTTTTTT
CASSETGGDTGELFF
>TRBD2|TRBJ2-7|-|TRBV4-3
TGCGCCAGCAGTCAAAGGGTTAGCGGGAGAAACGAGCAGTACTTC
CASSQRVSGRNEQYF
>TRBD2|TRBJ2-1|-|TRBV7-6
TGTGCCAGCAGCTACACCGGGACTAGCGGGTACAATGAGCAGTTCTTC
CASSYTGTSGYNEQFF
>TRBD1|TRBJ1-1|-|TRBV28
TGTGCCAGCAGGCCGGGACAGGGTACTGAAGCTTTCTTT
CASRPGQGTEAFF
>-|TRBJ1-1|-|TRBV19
TGTGCCAGTAGTATGGCCAGATTCATGAACACTGAAGCTTTCTTT
CASSMARFMNTEAFF
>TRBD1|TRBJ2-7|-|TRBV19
TGTGCCAGTAGTATAGTACAGGGGGCTTACGAGCAGTACTTC
CASSIVQGAYEQYF
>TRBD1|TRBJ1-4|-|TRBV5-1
TGCGCCAGCAGCTCCGGACAGGGGAGCCAACCTAATGAAAAACTGTTTTTT
CASSSGQGSQPNEKLFF
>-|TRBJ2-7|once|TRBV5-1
TGCGCCAGCAGCTTGGATGAGGGATCCGAGCAGTACTTC
CASSLDEGSEQYF
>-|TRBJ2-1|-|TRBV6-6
TGTGCCAGCAGTTACTCGCGGCTGACCTCCTACAATGAGCAGTTCTTC
CASSYSRLTSYNEQFF
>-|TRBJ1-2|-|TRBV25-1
TGTGCCAGCAGTGAACAAGGCGTCGGAGCTAACTATGGCTACACCTTC
CASSEQGVGANYGYTF
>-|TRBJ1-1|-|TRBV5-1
TGCGCCAGCAGCTTGTACACAGGGCACGCTGAAGCTTTCTTT
CASSLYTGHAEAFF
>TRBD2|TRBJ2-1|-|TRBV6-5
TGTGCCAGCAGTACTACGTCGGGAGGGGCTAATGAGCAGTTCTTC
CASSTTSGGANEQFF
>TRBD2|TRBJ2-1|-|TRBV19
TGTGCCAGTAAGGAGAGGGCTAGCGGGGGGTACAATGAGCAGTTCTTC
CASKERASGGYNEQFF
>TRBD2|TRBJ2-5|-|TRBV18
TGTGCCAGCTCAGCAGGGACTAGCGGGACGGGACAAGAGACCCAGTACTTC
CASSAGTSGTGQETQYF
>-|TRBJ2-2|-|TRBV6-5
TGTGCCAGCAGTTACTCGACGGGAAACACCGGGGAGCTGTTTTTT
CASSYSTGNTGELFF
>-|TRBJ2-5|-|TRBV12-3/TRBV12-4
TGTGCCAGCAGTTTCTATGGAGAGACCCAGTACTTC
CASSFYGETQYF
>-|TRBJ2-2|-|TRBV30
TGTGCCTGGAGTGTTAAGGGGGGGTCCTCCACCGGGGAGCTGTTTTTT
CAWSVKGGSSTGELFF
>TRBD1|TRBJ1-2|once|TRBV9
TGTGCCAGCAGCCCCCTGACAGGGGGCGACGGCTACACCTTC
CASSPLTGGDGYTF
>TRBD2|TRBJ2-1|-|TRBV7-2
TGTGCCAGCAGCTTAGGACTAGCGGGTAATGAGCAGTTCTTC
CASSLGLAGNEQFF
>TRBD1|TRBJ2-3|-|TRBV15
TGTGCCACCAGCAGAGATCGCAGGGGGCTTTTCACAGATACGCAGTATTTT
CATSRDRRGLFTDTQYF
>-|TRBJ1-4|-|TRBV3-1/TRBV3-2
TGTGCCAGCAGCAGGGGGGAAACTAATGAAAAACTGTTTTTT
CASSRGETNEKLFF
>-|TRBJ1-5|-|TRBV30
TGTGCCTGGAGTTCCGGAAATCAGCCCCAGCATTTT
CAWSSGNQPQHF
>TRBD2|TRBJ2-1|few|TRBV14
TGTGCCAGCAGCGGCCACCGTGGGGCGGGGGGGCAGGGTGAGCAGTTCTTC
CASSGHRGAGGQGEQFF
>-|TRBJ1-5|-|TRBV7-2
TGTGCCAGCAGCTTATCAGGAGGGCAGCCCCAGCATTTT
CASSLSGGQPQHF
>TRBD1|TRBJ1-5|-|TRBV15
TGTGCCACCAGCAGACGATCCGGGACAGTCAATCAGCCCCAGCATTTT
CATSRRSGTVNQPQHF
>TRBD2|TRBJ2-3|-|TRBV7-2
TGTGCCAGCAGCTTAGCTAGCGGGAGCTATACGCAGTATTTT
CASSLASGSYTQYF
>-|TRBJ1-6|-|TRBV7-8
TGTGCCAGCAGCTTAGGGACAGTCTCACCCCTCCACTTT
CASSLGTVSPLHF
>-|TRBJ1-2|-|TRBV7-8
TGTGCCAGCAGCTTAGAGCGTACAGGAGGCTATGGCTACACCTTC
CASSLERTGGYGYTF
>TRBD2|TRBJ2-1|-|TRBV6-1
TGTGCCAGCAGTGACGGGACTAGCTTTTCCTACAATGAGCAGTTCTTC
CASSDGTSFSYNEQFF
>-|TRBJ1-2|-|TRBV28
TGTGCCAGCAGTTTAGGGTCCTATGGCTACACCTTC
CASSLGSYGYTF
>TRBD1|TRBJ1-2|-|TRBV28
TGTGCCAGCAGTATCAGGACAGGGGTCGGCTACACCTTC
CASSIRTGVGYTF
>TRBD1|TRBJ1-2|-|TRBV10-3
TGTGCCATCGGTACCGGGACAGGGGGCAACTATGGCTACACCTTC
CAIGTGTGGNYGYTF
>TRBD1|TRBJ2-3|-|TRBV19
TGTGCCAGTAGTACCGGGACAGTGTGGTCGGATACGCAGTATTTT
CASSTGTVWSDTQYF
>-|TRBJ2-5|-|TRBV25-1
TGTGCCAGCAGTGAGGGTCAGACCGAGACCCAGTACTTC
CASSEGQTETQYF
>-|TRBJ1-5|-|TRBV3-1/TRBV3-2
TGTGCCAGCAGCCAGGGAGGCGATCAGCCCCAGCATTTT
CASSQGGDQPQHF
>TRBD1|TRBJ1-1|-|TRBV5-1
TGCGCCAGCAGCTCACAGGGGGCAGGACGGACTGAAGCTTTCTTT
CASSSQGAGRTEAFF
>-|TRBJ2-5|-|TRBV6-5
TGTGCCAGCAGCCTCGGGACGGACCAAGAGACCCAGTACTTC
CASSLGTDQETQYF
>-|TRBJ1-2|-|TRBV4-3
TGCGCCAGCAGCCAAGCTAAGCAGGGTGGGGTTAACTATGGCTACACCTTC
CASSQAKQGGVNYGYTF
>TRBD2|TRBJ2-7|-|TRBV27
TGTGCCAGCAGTTTATCATGGGCACTAGCGGCCCACTCCTACGAGCAGTACTTC
CASSLSWALAAHSYEQYF
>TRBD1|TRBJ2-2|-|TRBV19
TGTGCCAGTAGTAAGAGGACAGGGGGGACCGGGGAGCTGTTTTTT
CASSKRTGGTGELFF
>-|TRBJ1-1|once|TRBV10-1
-
CASSESVGVGTFF
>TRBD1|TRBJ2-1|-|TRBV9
TGTGCCAGCAGCGGTCACAGGGGTTCGCGATACAATGAGCAGTTCTTC
CASSGHRGSRYNEQFF
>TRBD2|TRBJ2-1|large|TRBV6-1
TGTGCCAGCGGTGGGGAAGAACTAGCGAGCTACAATGAGCAGTTCTTC
CASGGEELASYNEQFF
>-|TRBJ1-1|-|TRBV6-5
TGTGCCAGCAGTTCACGAGTTGGGATGAACACTGAAGCTTTCTTT
CASSSRVGMNTEAFF